These 28 T cell receptor beta chains were sequenced from one sample in a study of blood T cells in healthy people across ages (dated by TCRdb to between 2014 and 2016). Libraries were built with 5' RACE. The sequencer listed for this sample is Illumina HiSeq 2500. A second PCR of roughly 7 to 12 cycles was run with a J-beta primer mix and a sample-barcoded 5' primer. TCRdb reanalyzed the raw reads on its own, using fastp at Q25 for trimming and MiXCR for clone calling, and kept in-frame beta chains. Each CDR3 protein gets just one entry, which takes the most common genes and DNA from the rows behind it. A total of about 970,000 distinct CDR3 sequences appear in this sample, roughly 47% of them only once. The ten largest clones take up about 21% of the sample. The material sequenced was blood. These receptors all come from a woman aged 60 to 75 in good health.

This chain joins TRBV9 and TRBJ1-2; a possible D gene is TRBD1 (5 bases). In germline, CDR1 is SGDLS, CDR2 YYNGEE. This CDR3 has 17 residues. V lost 0 bases and J 0 bases, leaving 15 bases between the germline ends. The CDR3 DNA is TGTGCCAGCAGCGTAGGCGCAGGGTTCCCTGCTAACTATGGCTACACCTTC. It is translated as CASSVGAGFPANYGYTF.

This sequence joins TRBV12-3 or TRBV12-4 and TRBJ2-7, with D perhaps being TRBD1 or TRBD2 (5 bases each). The CDR3 contains 15 residues. The V end lost 5 bases, the J end lost 2 bases, and 16 bases lay between the germline ends. The CDR3 region has the DNA TGTGCCAGCAGTCCCTATAGACAGAGGGCCTACGAGCAGTACTTC. This codes for CASSPYRQRAYEQYF.

The chain joins TRBV6-5 to TRBJ2-5; D gene uncertain. There are 14 residues in the CDR3. Germline-derived CDR1 and CDR2 are MNHEY and SVGAGI. V shed 0 bases and J shed 7 bases, with 12 bases lying between them. The CDR3 reads CASSYSYGFATQYF. Written as DNA, the CDR3 is TGTGCCAGCAGTTACTCGTATGGGTTCGCGACCCAGTACTTC.

In its sample, this clonotype was seen a few times. The rearrangement joins TRBV7-2 to TRBJ2-5; a weak D match, TRBD1 (5 bases). This CDR3 is 15 amino acids long. Per the germline V gene, CDR1 is SGHTA and CDR2 is FQGNSA. The germline V and J ends were trimmed by 1 base and 1 base, with 10 bases remaining between them. CDR3 sequence reads: CASSLGGSFQETQYF. The CDR3 DNA follows: TGTGCCAGCAGCTTAGGGGGCAGCTTCCAAGAGACCCAGTACTTC.

The sample holds one count of this clonotype. This rearrangement joins TRBV6-1 to TRBJ2-5; D might be TRBD2 (5 bases). V dropped 1 base and J dropped 5 bases, with 11 bases sitting between them. From germline, CDR1 is MNHNS and CDR2 SASEGT. The CDR3 loop spans 14 amino acids. For the CDR3, the DNA is TGTGCCAGCAGTGAAGGAGAGGGCGGGGAGACCCAGTACTTC. It is translated as CASSEGEGGETQYF.

The V and J genes are TRBV10-2 and TRBJ2-1, with TRBD2 as a possible D gene (5 bases). The J call could be wrong; TRBJ2-7 is a better fit for the DNA end. This CDR3 has 13 residues. The germline gives CDR1 WSHSY, CDR2 SAAADI. The DNA of the CDR3 is TGCGCCAGCAACGGAGGACCCTACAATGAGCAGTACTTC. Its protein product is CASNGGPYNEQYF.

This chain joins TRBV6-5 and TRBJ1-1; D ambiguous. Germline V lookup: CDR1 MNHEY, CDR2 SVGAGI. CDR3 size: 16 residues. V was shortened by 4 bases and J by 0 bases, with 15 bases between the two germline ends. CDR3 sequence (DNA): TGTGCCAGCAGTTGCTGGTCGGGCAGAATGAACACTGAAGCTTTCTTT. The encoded protein is CASSCWSGRMNTEAFF.

The genes are TRBV6-2 or TRBV6-3 and TRBJ2-2; 9 bases are a match to TRBD1. This CDR3 comprises 14 residues. The V and J ends lost 6 bases and 5 bases, in that order; junction bases with no gene match: 4. The germline CDR1 and CDR2 sequences are MNHEY and SVGEGT. The CDR3 coding sequence is TGTGCCAGCAGACACGGGACAGGGACCGGGGAGCTGTTTTTT. Its protein product is CASRHGTGTGELFF.

The V gene is TRBV10-3, the J gene TRBJ2-7; 10 bases agree with TRBD2. V was pared by 0 bases and J by 6 bases, with 5 bases of the junction left unmatched. From germline, CDR1 is ENHRY and CDR2 SYGVKD. This CDR3 spans 15 amino acids. CDR3 sequence (DNA): TGTGCCATCAGTGAGTCGAGTCTAGCGGGAGTCGAGCAGTACTTC. Amino acid sequence: CAISESSLAGVEQYF.

The genes are TRBV28 and TRBJ1-5, with D perhaps matching TRBD1 (5 bases). V dropped 7 bases and J dropped 5 bases, with 12 bases sitting between them. Germline lookup yields CDR1 MDHEN and CDR2 SYDVKM. CDR3 length: 13 amino acids. The chain's CDR3 is CASIRQGHQPQHF. The CDR3 DNA follows: TGTGCCAGCATCCGCCAGGGCCATCAGCCCCAGCATTTT. The full variable domain, rest sourced from reference TRBV28 and TRBJ1-5, is DVKVTQSSRYLVKRTGEKVFLECVQDMDHENMFWYRQDPGLGLRLIYFSYDVKMKEKGDIPEGYSVSREKKERFSLILESASTNQTSMYLCASIRQGHQPQHFGDGTRLSIL.

This chain joins TRBV28 and TRBJ1-6; maybe TRBD1 (5 bases). V was pared by 2 bases and J by 7 bases, with 12 bases between. CDR1 MDHEN and CDR2 SYDVKM come from the germline V gene. This CDR3 has 15 amino acids. This chain's CDR3 is CASSLIGTANSPLHF. The CDR3 bases are TGTGCCAGCAGTTTAATAGGGACTGCAAATTCACCCCTCCACTTT.

The J gene is TRBJ1-6, the V gene TRBV6-2 or TRBV6-3, with unresolved D. CDR1 is MNHEY and CDR2 is SVGEGT in the germline V gene. The germline V and J ends were trimmed by 4 bases and 0 bases, with 13 bases remaining between them. The CDR3 sequence is 17 residues long. DNA for the CDR3: TGTGCCAGCAGTTCTACGGACCGGAGCTCCTATAATTCACCCCTCCACTTT. This translates into CASSSTDRSSYNSPLHF.

This chain uses TRBV2 with TRBJ2-2; D uncertain. The germline V and J ends were trimmed by 0 bases and 4 bases, with 3 bases remaining between them. This CDR3 spans 13 amino acids. CDR1 SNHLY and CDR2 FYNNEI come from the germline V gene. CDR3 DNA sequence: TGTGCCAGCAGTGAAGCGGTCACCGGGGAGCTGTTTTTT. Its translation: CASSEAVTGELFF. The whole variable domain, remainder taken from reference TRBV2 and TRBJ2-2, is EPEVTQTPSHQVTQMGQEVILRCVPISNHLYFYWYRQILGQKVEFLVSFYNNEISEKSEIFDDQFSVERPDGSNFTLKIRSTKLEDSAMYFCASSEAVTGELFFGEGSRLTVL.

The CDR3 protein is CASSLEGVAQTDTQYF. The CDR3 DNA sequence: TGCGCCAGCAGCTTGGAGGGGGTAGCGCAGACAGATACGCAGTATTTT. The chain combines TRBV5-1 with TRBJ2-3, with D maybe TRBD1 (6 bases). The V end lost 0 bases, the J end lost 3 bases, and 14 bases lay between the germline ends. In germline, CDR1 is SGHRS, CDR2 YFSETQ. The CDR3 runs 16 residues.

This clonotype appeared a single time. The chain joins TRBV4-1 to TRBJ1-2, with 11 bases that match TRBD1. This CDR3 comprises 15 residues. From germline, CDR1 is MGHRA and CDR2 YSYEKL. The J segment lost 8 bases and the V segment lost 2 bases, leaving 7 bases of the junction unmatched. The CDR3: CASSQTDRGRRGYTF. DNA for the CDR3: TGCGCCAGCAGCCAAACGGACAGGGGGCGCCGGGGCTACACCTTC.

This clonotype was detected only a few times. This chain joins TRBV28 and TRBJ2-7, with TRBD2 matching 7 bases. The CDR3 has 14 amino acids. Germline assignment: CDR1 MDHEN and CDR2 SYDVKM. V lost 6 bases to trimming and J lost 2 bases; unmatched junction nucleotides: 7. This chain's CDR3 is CASRRNGGTYEQYF. The CDR3 DNA follows: TGTGCCAGCAGAAGAAACGGGGGGACCTACGAGCAGTACTTC.

This sequence joins TRBV20-1 and TRBJ2-7; 9 bases match TRBD2. Per germline, CDR1 DFQATT and CDR2 SNEGSKA (reference sequence). The CDR3 loop spans 12 amino acids. The V segment lost 6 bases and the J segment 7 bases; nucleotides outside the gene matches: 7. CDR3 region: CSARGLAGEQYF. In DNA form, the CDR3 reads TGCAGTGCACGGGGACTAGCTGGGGAGCAGTACTTC.

The genes are TRBV7-2 and TRBJ2-3; the D gene is possibly TRBD2 (6 bases). Germline loops: CDR1 SGHTA, CDR2 FQGNSA. This CDR3 has 14 amino acids. V lost 4 bases and J lost 4, with 12 bases in between. This chain's CDR3 is CASSSGGRADTQYF. The CDR3 nucleotides read TGTGCCAGCAGCTCCGGGGGACGGGCAGATACGCAGTATTTT.

The chain employs TRBV20-1 and TRBJ2-3; possibly TRBD1 for D (6 bases). Germline assignment: CDR1 DFQATT and CDR2 SNEGSKA (reference sequence). The CDR3 spans 14 residues. The V gene lost 2 bases and the J gene lost 8 bases, with 17 bases spanning the gap. CDR3 in DNA: TGCAGTGCTAGATTCAACAGGGCAAAAGCTACGCAGTATTTT. Protein: CSARFNRAKATQYF.

The chain recombines TRBV27 with TRBJ2-3, with D perhaps TRBD1 (5 bases). The CDR3 runs 15 residues. From germline, CDR1 is MNHEY and CDR2 SMNVEV (reference sequence). V dropped 2 bases and J dropped 0 bases, with 9 bases sitting between them. The CDR3 nucleotides read TGTGCCAGCAGTTTAGGGGCCACTAGCACAGATACGCAGTATTTT. This sequence encodes CASSLGATSTDTQYF.

A note on this clonotype: Sequence at one end of the junction differs from germline and may be a read error. The rearrangement uses TRBV15 and TRBJ2-1; 9 bases map to TRBD2. The CDR3 sequence is 16 residues long. Germline lookup yields CDR1 LNHNV and CDR2 YYDKDF (reference sequence). This CDR3 is CATCRDSGSGSDEQFF. The CDR3 DNA reads as TGTGCCACCTGCAGAGATTCGGGTAGCGGGAGCGATGAGCAGTTCTTC.

This clonotype was counted at least ten times. V is TRBV4-1 and J is TRBJ2-7; weak D call: TRBD1 (5 bases). The CDR3 loop spans 13 amino acids. Germline V gene sequence: CDR1 MGHRA, CDR2 YSYEKL. The V end lost 2 bases, the J end lost 3 bases, and 8 bases lay between the germline ends. The CDR3 sequence is CASSQTGNYEQYF. The CDR3 DNA reads TGCGCCAGCAGCCAAACAGGAAACTACGAGCAGTACTTC.

This clonotype showed up just once. One end of the junction does not line up with germline, which may come from a read error. The CDR3 nucleotides read TGCAGTGCTAGATTGGGCGGGGACCGCTCACCCCCCCACTTT. Translated: CSARLGGDRSPPHF. The V gene is TRBV20-1, the J gene TRBJ1-6; the D gene is possibly TRBD1 (5 bases). CDR3 size: 14 residues. In germline, CDR1 is DFQATT, CDR2 SNEGSKA (reference sequence).

This rearrangement joins TRBV9 to TRBJ2-1; 10 positions match TRBD2. The CDR3 is 16 residues long. The J segment lost 5 bases and the V segment lost 0 bases, leaving 5 bases of the junction unmatched. Germline V gene data show CDR1 as SGDLS and CDR2 as YYNGEE. DNA of the CDR3: TGTGCCAGCAGCGTAGGCTTAGCGGGAGGCCACAATGAGCAGTTCTTC. The encoded protein is CASSVGLAGGHNEQFF.

The rearrangement links TRBV3-1 to TRBJ2-1; 9 bases are a match to TRBD2. The V gene end was trimmed by 2 bases and the J gene end by 9 bases; junction bases not matched to a gene: 5. CDR1 and CDR2 from the germline V gene are LGHDT and YNNKEL (reference sequence). The CDR3 runs to 14 residues. CDR3 in DNA: TGTGCCAGCAGCCAACTAGCGGGGACTACTGAGCAGTTCTTC. Encoded protein: CASSQLAGTTEQFF.

This clonotype was seen a handful of times. The genes are TRBV20-1 and TRBJ2-3; maybe TRBD1 (5 bases). The CDR3 length is 15 residues. Germline V gene data show CDR1 as DFQATT and CDR2 as SNEGSKA (reference sequence). V gave up 5 bases and J gave up 0 bases, with 15 bases separating them. The DNA of the CDR3 is TGCAGTGCTGGATCACGGACATCTAGCACAGATACGCAGTATTTT. Translating it yields CSAGSRTSSTDTQYF.

The chain uses TRBV7-2 and TRBJ2-5; TRBD2 matches 8 bases. The CDR3 is 14 residues long. The germline CDR1 and CDR2 sequences are SGHTA and FQGNSA. After removal of 3 bases from V and 4 bases from J, the junction contained 4 bases not matched to a gene. CDR3 coding DNA: TGTGCCAGCAGCTTCCAAGCGGGAGTAGAGACCCAGTACTTC. It codes for CASSFQAGVETQYF.

On this clonotype itself: The junction departs from the called germline gene at one end, perhaps through a read error. This chain links TRBV10-3 with TRBJ2-3; perhaps TRBD2 as D (6 bases). The CDR3 contains 13 residues. Germline loops: CDR1 ENHRY, CDR2 SYGVKD. The CDR3 DNA reads TGCGACATCAGGGCGGGAAGCCCAGATACGCAGTATTTT. The encoded protein is CDIRAGSPDTQYF.